A selection of T cell receptor beta chains follows, all from one sample in a study of shared clonotypes between healthy human individuals. The table came from immunoSEQ multiplex PCR; TCRdb's copy has only in-frame clones and leaves some out. The sample lists hundreds of thousands of clones, approximately 80% occurring once. Sample: PBMCs. Every receptor here comes from a woman between 40 and 50 years old in good health. Some clones in this sample may be carry-over from other donors' samples. Each CDR3 is given with its conserved first and last residue. D genes are given only for firm matches. Size tells how often a clone was seen (once, few, many) or the class of an expanded clone, and some rows leave it out.

d_call clone_size j_call v_call cdr3_aa cdr3_nt
TRBD1 once TRBJ2-1 TRBV4-1 CASSPSPGQGSYNEQFF TGCGCCAGCAGCCCATCGCCGGGACAGGGCTCCTACAATGAGCAGTTCTTC
TRBD2 - TRBJ2-5 TRBV7-9 CASSSPAGGETQYF TGTGCCAGCAGCTCGCCAGCGGGAGGAGAGACCCAGTACTTC
- - TRBJ1-6 TRBV13 CASSFGGEINSPLHF TGTGCCAGCAGCTTCGGTGGGGAGATTAATTCACCCCTCCACTTT
- - TRBJ2-3 TRBV10-3 CAISELGGNVGDTQYF TGTGCCATCAGTGAGCTCGGGGGTAACGTCGGAGATACGCAGTATTTT
- - TRBJ2-3 TRBV15 CATSREGFSTDTQYF TGTGCCACCAGCAGAGAGGGGTTTAGCACAGATACGCAGTATTTT
- - TRBJ1-2 TRBV19 CASRTSGRDGTNYGYTF TGTGCCAGTAGAACCTCGGGTCGGGACGGCACTAACTATGGCTACACCTTC
TRBD2 few TRBJ2-2 TRBV6-1 CATRLAGDTGELFF TGTGCCACCAGACTAGCGGGAGACACCGGGGAGCTGTTTTTT
TRBD1 once TRBJ1-4 TRBV18 CASSPLPGGQEKLFF TGTGCCAGCTCACCACTTCCAGGGGGGCAGGAAAAACTGTTTTTT
- - TRBJ1-2 TRBV28 CASSYRDSFYGYTF TGTGCCAGCAGCTACCGGGACTCCTTCTATGGCTACACCTTC
- - TRBJ1-5 TRBV28 CASSLEVGTYHQPQHF TGTGCCAGCAGTTTGGAAGTCGGGACATACCATCAGCCCCAGCATTTT
- few TRBJ1-1 TRBV2 CASLRLMNTEAFF TGTGCCAGCCTAAGACTCATGAACACTGAAGCTTTCTTT
- few TRBJ1-1 TRBV12-2 CASRFPLTGPTEAFF TGTGCAAGTCGCTTCCCTCTGACAGGGCCCACTGAAGCTTTCTTT
- - TRBJ2-3 TRBV4-1 CASSQILPSPSTDTQYF TGCGCCAGCAGCCAAATACTACCGTCTCCTAGCACAGATACGCAGTATTTT
- - TRBJ2-7 TRBV28 CASRPQQGYEQYF TGTGCCAGCAGACCTCAACAAGGCTACGAGCAGTACTTC
TRBD1 - TRBJ1-1 TRBV18 CASSQGGNTEAFF TGTGCCAGCTCGCAGGGGGGGAACACTGAAGCTTTCTTT
- - TRBJ2-7 TRBV20-1 CSANLPYEQYF TGCAGTGCTAATCTCCCCTACGAGCAGTACTTC
- - TRBJ1-2 TRBV11-2 CASSLPRSGFSYGYTF TGTGCCAGCAGCTTACCACGGAGTGGCTTTAGTTATGGCTACACCTTC
- - TRBJ2-1 TRBV7-2 CASTVVIPAHEQFF TGTGCCAGCACCGTCGTTATTCCCGCGCACGAGCAGTTCTTC